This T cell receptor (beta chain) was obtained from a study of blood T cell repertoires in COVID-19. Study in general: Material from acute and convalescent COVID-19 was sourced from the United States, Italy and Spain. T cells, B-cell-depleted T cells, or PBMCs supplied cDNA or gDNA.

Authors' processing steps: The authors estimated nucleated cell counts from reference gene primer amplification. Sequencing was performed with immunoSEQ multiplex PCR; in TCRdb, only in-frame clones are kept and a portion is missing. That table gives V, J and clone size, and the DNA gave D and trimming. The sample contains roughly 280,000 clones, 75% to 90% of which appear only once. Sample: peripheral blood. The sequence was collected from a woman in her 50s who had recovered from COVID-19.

DNA for the CDR3: TGTGCCAGCAGCCAGACTGGACAGGGGAACACTGAAGCTTTCTTT. Protein product: CASSQTGQGNTEAFF. The chain links TRBV3-1 (or the pseudogene TRBV3-2) to TRBJ1-1; 8 bases align to TRBD1. This CDR3 region has 15 residues. The V and J ends lost 3 bases and 1 base, in that order; junction bases with no gene match: 4. Germline V gene data show CDR1 as LGHDT and CDR2 as YNNKEL (reference sequence).